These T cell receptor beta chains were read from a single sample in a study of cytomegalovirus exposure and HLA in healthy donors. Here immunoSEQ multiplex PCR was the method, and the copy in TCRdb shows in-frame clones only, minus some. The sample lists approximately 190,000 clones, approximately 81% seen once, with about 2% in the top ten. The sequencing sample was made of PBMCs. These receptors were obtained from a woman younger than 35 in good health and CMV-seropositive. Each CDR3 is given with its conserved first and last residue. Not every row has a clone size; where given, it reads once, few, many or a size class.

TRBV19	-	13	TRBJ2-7	CASSGTSFYEQYF
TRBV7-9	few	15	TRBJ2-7	CASSEGQRAPYEQYF
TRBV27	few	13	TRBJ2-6	CASSLGRANVLTF
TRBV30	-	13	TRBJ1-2	CAWDGRFNGGYTF
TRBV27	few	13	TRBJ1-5	CASSFGRNQPQHF
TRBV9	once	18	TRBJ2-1	CASSVSRGGGGGANEQFF
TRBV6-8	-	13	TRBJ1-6	CASSLDRNSPLHF
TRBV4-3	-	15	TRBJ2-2	CASSPEGQHTGELFF
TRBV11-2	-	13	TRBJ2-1	CATSSGGWNEQFF
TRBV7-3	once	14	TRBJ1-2	CASSPANRGYGYTF
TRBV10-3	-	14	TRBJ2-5	CAIKGGGPWETQYF
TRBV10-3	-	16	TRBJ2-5	CAISELGGPPWETQYF
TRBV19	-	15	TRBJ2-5	CASSMNGAEGETQYF
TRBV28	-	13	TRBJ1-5	CASTEGSNQPQHF
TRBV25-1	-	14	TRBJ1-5	CASSEDREVQPQHF
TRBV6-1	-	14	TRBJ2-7	CASTKTRGSYEQYF
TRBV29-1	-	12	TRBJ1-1	CSVRQGAAEAFF
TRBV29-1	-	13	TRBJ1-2	CSVTQTDRTGYTF
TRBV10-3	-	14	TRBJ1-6	CAISESGANSPLHF
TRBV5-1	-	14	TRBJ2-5	CASSLEGREETQYF
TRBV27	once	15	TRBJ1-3	CASSSLYVSGNTIYF
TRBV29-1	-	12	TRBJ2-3	CSVVEDTDTQYF
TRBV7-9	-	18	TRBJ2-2	CASSLVVGLAPGPGELFF
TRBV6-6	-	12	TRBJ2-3	CASSYLSDTQYF
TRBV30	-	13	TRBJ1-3	CAWSLTGGNTIYF
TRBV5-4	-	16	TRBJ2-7	CASSLALQGGSYEQYF
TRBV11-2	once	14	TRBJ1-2	CASSPGTANYGYTF
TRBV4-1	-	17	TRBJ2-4	CASSQDFNPGLGNIQYF
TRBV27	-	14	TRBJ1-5	CASTPVAGFQPQHF
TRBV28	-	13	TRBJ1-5	CASSLGGFQPQHF
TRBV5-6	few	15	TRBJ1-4	CASSWLGGPLEKLFF
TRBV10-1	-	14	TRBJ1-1	CASSESPGETEAFF
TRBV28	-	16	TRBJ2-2	CASSLWRQGNTGELFF